This T cell receptor (beta chain) was sequenced during a study of T cell responses to AZD1222 COVID-19 vaccine. Study outcomes and limitations: Donors were largely white British and mainly female; clonal diversity was possibly underestimated.

Germline values: CDR1 SGDLS, CDR2 YYNGEE. The CDR3 spans 15 residues. V was trimmed by 4 bases and J by 0 bases, leaving 14 bases between them. Here immunoSEQ multiplex PCR was the method, and the copy in TCRdb shows in-frame clones only, minus some. Of 85,000 to 130,000 clones detected, about nine tenths appear once; the ten largest clones hold around 5.1%. In the case of this clone: Its antigen remains unknown.

The sequencing used peripheral blood, collected on day 0 of AZD1222 vaccination. The gene calls are TRBV9 and TRBJ2-7; D possibly matches TRBD1 or TRBD2 (6 bases each). The clonotype was recovered from an adult in good health. CDR3 bases: TGTGCCAGCAGCTCGGGGGCGGGATCCTCCTACGAGCAGTACTTC. Translated, it gives CASSSGAGSSYEQYF.